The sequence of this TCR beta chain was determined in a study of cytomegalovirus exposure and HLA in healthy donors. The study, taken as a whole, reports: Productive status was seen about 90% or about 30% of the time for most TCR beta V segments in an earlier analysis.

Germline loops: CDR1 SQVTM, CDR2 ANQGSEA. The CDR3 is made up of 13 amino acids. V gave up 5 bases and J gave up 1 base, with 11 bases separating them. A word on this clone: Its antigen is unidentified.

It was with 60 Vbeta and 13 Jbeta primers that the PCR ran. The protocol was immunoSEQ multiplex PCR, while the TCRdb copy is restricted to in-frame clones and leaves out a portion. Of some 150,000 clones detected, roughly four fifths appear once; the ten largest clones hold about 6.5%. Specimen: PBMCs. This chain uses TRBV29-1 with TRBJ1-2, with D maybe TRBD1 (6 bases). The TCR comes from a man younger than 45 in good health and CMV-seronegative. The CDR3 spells CSVSQGVNYGYTF. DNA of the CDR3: TGCAGCGTTTCACAGGGTGTTAACTATGGCTACACCTTC.